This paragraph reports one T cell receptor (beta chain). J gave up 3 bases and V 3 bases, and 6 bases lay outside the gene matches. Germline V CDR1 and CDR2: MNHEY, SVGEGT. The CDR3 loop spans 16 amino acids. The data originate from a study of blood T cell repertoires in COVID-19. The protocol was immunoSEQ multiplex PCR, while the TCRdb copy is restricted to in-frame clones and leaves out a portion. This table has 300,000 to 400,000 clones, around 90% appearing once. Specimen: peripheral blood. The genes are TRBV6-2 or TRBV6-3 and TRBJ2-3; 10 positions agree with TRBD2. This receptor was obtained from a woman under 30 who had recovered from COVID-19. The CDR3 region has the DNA TGTGCCAGCAGTTATGCTAGCGGGAGAGGTACAGATACGCAGTATTTT. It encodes CASSYASGRGTDTQYF.